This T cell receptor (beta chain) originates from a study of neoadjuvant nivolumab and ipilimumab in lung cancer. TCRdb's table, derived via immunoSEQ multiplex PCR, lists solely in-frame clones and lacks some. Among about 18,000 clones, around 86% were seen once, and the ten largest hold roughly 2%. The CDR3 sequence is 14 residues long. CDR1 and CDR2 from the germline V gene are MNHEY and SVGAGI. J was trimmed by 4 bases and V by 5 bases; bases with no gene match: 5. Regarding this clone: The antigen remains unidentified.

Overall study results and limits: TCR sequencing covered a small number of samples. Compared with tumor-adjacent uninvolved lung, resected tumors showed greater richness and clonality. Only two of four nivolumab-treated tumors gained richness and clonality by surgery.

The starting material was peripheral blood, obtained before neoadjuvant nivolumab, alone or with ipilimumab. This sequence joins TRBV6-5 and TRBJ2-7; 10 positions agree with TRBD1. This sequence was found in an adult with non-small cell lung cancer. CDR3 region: CASSKDRGVYEQYF. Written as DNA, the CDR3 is TGTGCCAGCAGTAAGGACAGGGGGGTATACGAGCAGTACTTC.